The rows below give T cell receptor beta chains drawn from one sample of a study of shared T cell receptors in the human thymus. Sequencing was performed with immunoSEQ multiplex PCR; in TCRdb, only in-frame clones are kept and a portion is missing. Of 700,000 or so clones in the sample, 75% to 90% were seen once. These same data were also listed under a study on human thymus T cells.

The sequenced sample consisted of thymocytes. The source is a girl under two years old with a congenital heart defect. Both conserved end residues are part of each CDR3. Fields, in order: J gene, V gene, CDR3 length, D gene, clone size, CDR3 DNA, CDR3 protein. The D gene is left open where the match is weak. Expanded clones get a size class; other rows say once, few or many, or leave the size out.

J gene: TRBJ2-5; V gene: TRBV20-1; CDR3 length: 10; D gene: .; clone size: .; CDR3 DNA: TGCAGTGTACCAACCGGGACCCAGTACTTC; CDR3 protein: CSVPTGTQYF
J gene: TRBJ1-2; V gene: TRBV27; CDR3 length: 14; D gene: TRBD1; clone size: once; CDR3 DNA: TGTGCCAGCAGTATAAAGGGACAGGGGGCCGGCTACACCTTC; CDR3 protein: CASSIKGQGAGYTF
J gene: TRBJ2-7; V gene: TRBV12-5; CDR3 length: 15; D gene: .; clone size: .; CDR3 DNA: TGTGCTAGTGGTATACCCAGGGTATCGACCTACGAGCAGTACTTC; CDR3 protein: CASGIPRVSTYEQYF
J gene: TRBJ1-2; V gene: TRBV6-5; CDR3 length: 14; D gene: TRBD1; clone size: .; CDR3 DNA: TGTGCCAGCAGTTCCCCCAGGGGGGTGTACGGCTACACCTTC; CDR3 protein: CASSSPRGVYGYTF
J gene: TRBJ2-7; V gene: TRBV14; CDR3 length: 20; D gene: .; clone size: .; CDR3 DNA: TGTGCCAGCAGCCAAGACCCAGGACTAATGGACAGCGGGGAATCCTACGAGCAGTACTTC; CDR3 protein: CASSQDPGLMDSGESYEQYF
J gene: TRBJ1-6; V gene: TRBV5-5; CDR3 length: 19; D gene: TRBD1; clone size: .; CDR3 DNA: TGTGCCAGCAGCGCTGCCGGGACAGGGGGCAAACGGGATAATTCACCCCTCCACTTT; CDR3 protein: CASSAAGTGGKRDNSPLHF
J gene: TRBJ1-2; V gene: TRBV25-1; CDR3 length: 13; D gene: TRBD1; clone size: .; CDR3 DNA: TGTGCCAGCACTCCGGGACAGGGCAGGGGCTACACCTTC; CDR3 protein: CASTPGQGRGYTF
J gene: TRBJ2-7; V gene: TRBV9; CDR3 length: 14; D gene: .; clone size: .; CDR3 DNA: TGTGCCAGCAGCGTAGCCGCCCACGGCTACGAGCAGTACTTC; CDR3 protein: CASSVAAHGYEQYF
J gene: TRBJ2-3; V gene: TRBV25-1; CDR3 length: 16; D gene: .; clone size: once; CDR3 DNA: TGTGCCAGCAGTGAATTGGAGTTCGAGAGCACAGATACGCAGTATTTT; CDR3 protein: CASSELEFESTDTQYF
J gene: TRBJ1-6; V gene: TRBV6-4; CDR3 length: 15; D gene: TRBD1; clone size: .; CDR3 DNA: TGTGCCAGCAGCTCAACAGGGGGGGGGAATTCACCCCTCCACTTT; CDR3 protein: CASSSTGGGNSPLHF
J gene: TRBJ2-5; V gene: TRBV5-1; CDR3 length: 16; D gene: TRBD2; clone size: .; CDR3 DNA: TGCGCCAGCAGCCGCGGACTAGCGGGGAATAGCGAGACCCAGTACTTC; CDR3 protein: CASSRGLAGNSETQYF
J gene: TRBJ2-3; V gene: TRBV9; CDR3 length: 19; D gene: TRBD2; clone size: .; CDR3 DNA: TGTGCCAGCAGCGTTTTAGCGGGAGGGACCAAGGCCTTGACAGATACGCAGTATTTT; CDR3 protein: CASSVLAGGTKALTDTQYF
J gene: TRBJ1-5; V gene: TRBV5-5; CDR3 length: 13; D gene: .; clone size: .; CDR3 DNA: TGTGCCAGCAGCTTAAAGAGTAATCAGCCCCAGCATTTT; CDR3 protein: CASSLKSNQPQHF
J gene: TRBJ2-7; V gene: TRBV7-9; CDR3 length: 16; D gene: TRBD1; clone size: .; CDR3 DNA: TGTGCCAGCAGCCGTTCCGGGACAGGGGGAAACATGAAGCAGTACTTC; CDR3 protein: CASSRSGTGGNMKQYF
J gene: TRBJ1-1; V gene: TRBV29-1; CDR3 length: 13; D gene: TRBD1; clone size: .; CDR3 DNA: TGCAGCGTTCTGACAGGGCTGAACACTGAAGCTTTCTTT; CDR3 protein: CSVLTGLNTEAFF
J gene: TRBJ1-2; V gene: TRBV2; CDR3 length: 13; D gene: .; clone size: .; CDR3 DNA: TGTGCCAGCAGTACGACAGATAACTATGGCTACACCTTC; CDR3 protein: CASSTTDNYGYTF
J gene: TRBJ1-2; V gene: TRBV2; CDR3 length: 12; D gene: .; clone size: .; CDR3 DNA: TGTGCCAGCAGGAGCCAGGCCCAGGGCTACACCTTC; CDR3 protein: CASRSQAQGYTF
J gene: TRBJ1-2; V gene: TRBV5-5; CDR3 length: 15; D gene: .; clone size: few; CDR3 DNA: TGTGCCAGCAGCTTGGCCCGGCATTTTTCGGGTGGCTACACCTTC; CDR3 protein: CASSLARHFSGGYTF
J gene: TRBJ1-5; V gene: TRBV7-9; CDR3 length: 16; D gene: .; clone size: .; CDR3 DNA: TGTGCCAGCAGCTCGACAGAGCACCTCCGCAATCAGCCCCAGCATTTT; CDR3 protein: CASSSTEHLRNQPQHF
J gene: TRBJ1-4; V gene: TRBV7-9; CDR3 length: 13; D gene: .; clone size: .; CDR3 DNA: TGTGCCAGCAGCTTAGACTCTAATGAAAAACTGTTTTTT; CDR3 protein: CASSLDSNEKLFF
J gene: TRBJ1-2; V gene: TRBV14; CDR3 length: 15; D gene: TRBD1; clone size: once; CDR3 DNA: TGTGCCAGCAGCCAAGGCCAGGGGGCAAACTATGGCTACACCTTC; CDR3 protein: CASSQGQGANYGYTF
J gene: TRBJ1-1; V gene: TRBV4-1; CDR3 length: 19; D gene: TRBD1; clone size: .; CDR3 DNA: TGCGCCAGCAGCCAAAAAGATCTACCCGGACAGGAGTTTTCCTCTGAAGCTTTCTTT; CDR3 protein: CASSQKDLPGQEFSSEAFF
J gene: TRBJ2-2; V gene: TRBV29-1; CDR3 length: 17; D gene: TRBD2; clone size: .; CDR3 DNA: TGCAGCGTTGGGCTAGCGGGAGACCTTTGGGAGACCGGGGAGCTGTTTTTT; CDR3 protein: CSVGLAGDLWETGELFF
J gene: TRBJ2-5; V gene: TRBV27; CDR3 length: 15; D gene: TRBD2; clone size: .; CDR3 DNA: TGTGCCAGCAGTTTCGGGGGGGGAAGACAAGAGACCCAGTACTTC; CDR3 protein: CASSFGGGRQETQYF
J gene: TRBJ2-6; V gene: TRBV5-6; CDR3 length: 18; D gene: .; clone size: .; CDR3 DNA: TGTGCCAGCAGCGGGCCGCCAGGGGCCCCCCCTGGGGCCAACGTCCTGACTTTC; CDR3 protein: CASSGPPGAPPGANVLTF
J gene: TRBJ2-1; V gene: TRBV29-1; CDR3 length: 14; D gene: TRBD1; clone size: .; CDR3 DNA: TGCAGGGCGTTGGGGGACAGGGGGCCCCATGAGCAGTTCTTC; CDR3 protein: CRALGDRGPHEQFF
J gene: TRBJ1-4; V gene: TRBV19; CDR3 length: 17; D gene: .; clone size: .; CDR3 DNA: TGTGCCAGTACAGAGAAGGATTCTGAGACATCTAATGAAAAACTGTTTTTT; CDR3 protein: CASTEKDSETSNEKLFF
J gene: TRBJ2-7; V gene: TRBV6-5; CDR3 length: 14; D gene: TRBD1; clone size: .; CDR3 DNA: TGTGCCAGCAGTCCCCGGGACAGAGCCTACGAGCAGTACTTC; CDR3 protein: CASSPRDRAYEQYF
J gene: TRBJ2-2; V gene: TRBV11-2; CDR3 length: 16; D gene: TRBD2; clone size: .; CDR3 DNA: TGTGCCAGCAGCTTAGTAGCGGGGGGGTACACCGGGGAGCTGTTTTTT; CDR3 protein: CASSLVAGGYTGELFF
J gene: TRBJ1-2; V gene: TRBV28; CDR3 length: 15; D gene: .; clone size: .; CDR3 DNA: TGTGCCAGCACTTTGGCTGTCTTGCCACCCTATGGCTACACCTTC; CDR3 protein: CASTLAVLPPYGYTF
J gene: TRBJ2-1; V gene: TRBV6-1; CDR3 length: 12; D gene: .; clone size: once; CDR3 DNA: TGTGCCAGCAGTGAATACTACAATGAGCAGTTCTTC; CDR3 protein: CASSEYYNEQFF
J gene: TRBJ1-2; V gene: TRBV5-6; CDR3 length: 16; D gene: TRBD1; clone size: .; CDR3 DNA: TGTGCCAGCAGCTCCGGCCCACAGGGGACTTTCTATGGCTACACCTTC; CDR3 protein: CASSSGPQGTFYGYTF
J gene: TRBJ1-6; V gene: TRBV18; CDR3 length: 14; D gene: .; clone size: .; CDR3 DNA: TGTGCCAGCTCACTGGAGGAAGGTGATTCACCCCTCCACTTT; CDR3 protein: CASSLEEGDSPLHF
J gene: TRBJ1-5; V gene: TRBV5-4; CDR3 length: 14; D gene: .; clone size: .; CDR3 DNA: TGTGCCAGCAGCTTGGCCGGAGTAAATCAGCCCCAGCATTTT; CDR3 protein: CASSLAGVNQPQHF
J gene: TRBJ1-6; V gene: TRBV4-3; CDR3 length: 15; D gene: .; clone size: .; CDR3 DNA: TGCGCCAGCAGCCAAGTGGGAGGATCGAATTCACCCCTCCACTTT; CDR3 protein: CASSQVGGSNSPLHF
J gene: TRBJ2-3; V gene: TRBV14; CDR3 length: 15; D gene: .; clone size: .; CDR3 DNA: TGTGCCAGCAGCCAGGTGAGGGATCGAAGAGATACGCAGTATTTT; CDR3 protein: CASSQVRDRRDTQYF
J gene: TRBJ1-2; V gene: TRBV6-1; CDR3 length: 12; D gene: .; clone size: .; CDR3 DNA: TGTGCCAGCAACAACAGGGACTATGGCTACACCTTC; CDR3 protein: CASNNRDYGYTF
J gene: TRBJ1-6; V gene: TRBV4-3; CDR3 length: 18; D gene: TRBD1; clone size: .; CDR3 DNA: TGCGCCAGCAGCCAACATACAGGGGGTGGTTCCTATAATTCACCCCTCCACTTT; CDR3 protein: CASSQHTGGGSYNSPLHF
J gene: TRBJ1-2; V gene: TRBV11-2; CDR3 length: 13; D gene: .; clone size: .; CDR3 DNA: TGTGCCAGCAGCCCGGTTCCCGGGAATGGCTACACCTTC; CDR3 protein: CASSPVPGNGYTF
J gene: TRBJ2-3; V gene: TRBV7-8; CDR3 length: 15; D gene: TRBD1; clone size: .; CDR3 DNA: TGTGCCAGCACCCCGGACAGGGGGATTTGTGATACGCAGTATTTT; CDR3 protein: CASTPDRGICDTQYF
J gene: TRBJ2-5; V gene: TRBV20-1; CDR3 length: 11; D gene: TRBD1; clone size: .; CDR3 DNA: TGCAGATGGGACAGGCAAGAGACCCAGTACTTC; CDR3 protein: CRWDRQETQYF
J gene: TRBJ1-2; V gene: TRBV5-4; CDR3 length: 18; D gene: .; clone size: .; CDR3 DNA: TGTGCCAGCAGCTTGGCCCCTTCGAGCATATACTCTAACTATGGCTACACCTTC; CDR3 protein: CASSLAPSSIYSNYGYTF
J gene: TRBJ2-2; V gene: TRBV7-2; CDR3 length: 17; D gene: TRBD2; clone size: .; CDR3 DNA: TGTGCCAGCAGACCACGTACGGCGGGGAGGGTCACCGGGGAGCTGTTTTTT; CDR3 protein: CASRPRTAGRVTGELFF
J gene: TRBJ2-3; V gene: TRBV5-1; CDR3 length: 16; D gene: TRBD2; clone size: .; CDR3 DNA: TGCGCCAGCAGCTTGGCCGGAGCGGGGGGCACAGATACGCAGTATTTT; CDR3 protein: CASSLAGAGGTDTQYF
J gene: TRBJ1-4; V gene: TRBV10-3; CDR3 length: 13; D gene: TRBD1; clone size: .; CDR3 DNA: TGTGCCATCAGTCCGGGACAGAATGAAAAACTGTTTTTT; CDR3 protein: CAISPGQNEKLFF
J gene: TRBJ1-1; V gene: TRBV6-5; CDR3 length: 14; D gene: TRBD1; clone size: .; CDR3 DNA: TGTGCCAGCAGTAGGGACAGGGTCTACACTGAAGCTTTCTTT; CDR3 protein: CASSRDRVYTEAFF